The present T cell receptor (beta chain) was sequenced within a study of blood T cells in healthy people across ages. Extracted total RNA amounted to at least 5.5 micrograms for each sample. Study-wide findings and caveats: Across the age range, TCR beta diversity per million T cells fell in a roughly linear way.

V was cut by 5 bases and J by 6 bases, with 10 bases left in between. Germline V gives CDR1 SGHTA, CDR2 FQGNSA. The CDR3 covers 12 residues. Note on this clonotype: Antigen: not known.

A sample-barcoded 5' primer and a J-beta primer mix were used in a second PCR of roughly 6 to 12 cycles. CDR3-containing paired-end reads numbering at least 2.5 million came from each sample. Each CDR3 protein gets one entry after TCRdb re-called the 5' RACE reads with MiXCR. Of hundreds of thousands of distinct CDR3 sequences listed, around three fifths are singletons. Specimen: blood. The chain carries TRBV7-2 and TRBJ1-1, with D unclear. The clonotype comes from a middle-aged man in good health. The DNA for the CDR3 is TGTGCCAGCAGCCAAATGGACCCTGAAGCTTTCTTT. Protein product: CASSQMDPEAFF. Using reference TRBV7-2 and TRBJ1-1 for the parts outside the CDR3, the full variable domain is GAGVSQSPSNKVTEKGKDVELRCDPISGHTALYWYRQSLGQGLEFLIYFQGNSAPDKSGLPSDRFSAERTGGSVSTLTIQRTQQEDSAVYLCASSQMDPEAFFGQGTRLTVV.